Listed below are T cell receptor beta chains from one sample, sequenced in a study of blood T cell repertoires in COVID-19. Generated by immunoSEQ multiplex PCR, the TCRdb table keeps only in-frame clones and is missing some. The sample lists 650,000 to 800,000 clones, 75% to 90% seen once, with roughly 0.26% in the top ten. The sample was peripheral blood. The receptors originated from a woman aged 18-29 years with acute or convalescent COVID-19. The CDR3 runs from the conserved cysteine through the conserved F or W. A D gene is named only where the DNA matches it firmly. Clone size is stated in some rows and not others, as once, few, many or a class when expanded.

clone_size: -
v_call: TRBV29-1
d_call: -
j_call: TRBJ2-2
cdr3_nt: TGCAGCGTTGAAGGGGGTGCTAGCCGCGCCGGGGAGCTGTTTTTT
cdr3_aa: CSVEGGASRAGELFF

clone_size: -
v_call: TRBV6-5
d_call: -
j_call: TRBJ2-2
cdr3_nt: TGTGCCAGCAGCGCGGACTTGGGTGGCGGGGAGCTGTTTTTT
cdr3_aa: CASSADLGGGELFF

clone_size: -
v_call: TRBV7-2
d_call: -
j_call: TRBJ1-5
cdr3_nt: TGTGCCAGCAGAGAAAAGGGGTTGCGCAATCAGCCCCAGCATTTT
cdr3_aa: CASREKGLRNQPQHF

clone_size: once
v_call: TRBV24-1
d_call: TRBD1
j_call: TRBJ2-3
cdr3_nt: TGTGCCACCAGTGGGGGGACAGCCACAGATACGCAGTATTTT
cdr3_aa: CATSGGTATDTQYF

clone_size: -
v_call: TRBV4-1
d_call: TRBD2
j_call: TRBJ2-3
cdr3_nt: TGCGCCAGCAGCCAAGTAGGGACTAGAGGGGGGCCAGATACGCAGTATTTT
cdr3_aa: CASSQVGTRGGPDTQYF

clone_size: -
v_call: TRBV3-1/TRBV3-2
d_call: TRBD1
j_call: TRBJ2-3
cdr3_nt: TGTGCCAGCAGCCGATTACAGGGGGCGGGGACAGATACGCAGTATTTT
cdr3_aa: CASSRLQGAGTDTQYF

clone_size: -
v_call: TRBV13
d_call: TRBD1
j_call: TRBJ1-4
cdr3_nt: TGTGCCAGCAGCTATAGCGGGACAGGGAGGGGCGAAAAACTGTTTTTT
cdr3_aa: CASSYSGTGRGEKLFF

clone_size: once
v_call: TRBV12-3/TRBV12-4
d_call: TRBD1
j_call: TRBJ2-1
cdr3_nt: TGTGCCAGCCGGGACAGGGAACTAAATGAGCAGTTCTTC
cdr3_aa: CASRDRELNEQFF

clone_size: -
v_call: TRBV9
d_call: TRBD2
j_call: TRBJ2-5
cdr3_nt: TGTGCCAGCAGCGTAGGACTAGCCGAAGAGACCCAGTACTTC
cdr3_aa: CASSVGLAEETQYF

clone_size: -
v_call: TRBV7-8
d_call: -
j_call: TRBJ2-7
cdr3_nt: TGTGCCAGCAGCTTAGACTATTTAGCCCACGAGCAGTACTTC
cdr3_aa: CASSLDYLAHEQYF

clone_size: -
v_call: TRBV5-1
d_call: TRBD2
j_call: TRBJ2-3
cdr3_nt: TGCGCCAGCAGCTTGACTAGCGGAAGCACAGATACGCAGTATTTT
cdr3_aa: CASSLTSGSTDTQYF

clone_size: -
v_call: TRBV25-1
d_call: -
j_call: TRBJ1-1
cdr3_nt: TGTGCCAGCAGTGAATATACGGGTTTCACTGAAGCTTTCTTT
cdr3_aa: CASSEYTGFTEAFF

clone_size: -
v_call: TRBV11-2
d_call: -
j_call: TRBJ1-5
cdr3_nt: TGTGCCAGCAGCTTAGGTCAGTGGAGCAATCAGCCCCAGCATTTT
cdr3_aa: CASSLGQWSNQPQHF

clone_size: -
v_call: TRBV6-5
d_call: -
j_call: TRBJ1-1
cdr3_nt: TGTGCCAGCAGCTACCGGGTTGTGGGGGGTACTGAAGCTTTCTTT
cdr3_aa: CASSYRVVGGTEAFF

clone_size: -
v_call: TRBV7-2
d_call: TRBD1
j_call: TRBJ1-5
cdr3_nt: TGTGCCAGCAGCTACGCGGGACAGCCCTATTCGAGCAATCAGCCCCAGCATTTT
cdr3_aa: CASSYAGQPYSSNQPQHF

clone_size: -
v_call: TRBV6-5
d_call: TRBD2
j_call: TRBJ2-2
cdr3_nt: TGTGCCAGCACGCGGGGGGGAATCACCGGGGAGCTGTTTTTT
cdr3_aa: CASTRGGITGELFF

clone_size: once
v_call: TRBV19
d_call: TRBD1
j_call: TRBJ1-2
cdr3_nt: TGTGCCAGTAGTAGGGACAGGGCGTACGGCTACACCTTC
cdr3_aa: CASSRDRAYGYTF

clone_size: -
v_call: TRBV29-1
d_call: -
j_call: TRBJ1-1
cdr3_nt: TGCAGCCCGAAGGTGGGAGCTGAAGCTTTCTTT
cdr3_aa: CSPKVGAEAFF

clone_size: -
v_call: TRBV12-3/TRBV12-4
d_call: -
j_call: TRBJ2-5
cdr3_nt: TGTGCCAGCAGTTTAATGAGGCAAGAGACCCAGTACTTC
cdr3_aa: CASSLMRQETQYF

clone_size: few
v_call: TRBV4-1
d_call: -
j_call: TRBJ2-1
cdr3_nt: TGCGCCAGCAGCCAGCCCTTTTCGAAGGGGGATGAGCAGTTCTTC
cdr3_aa: CASSQPFSKGDEQFF

clone_size: -
v_call: TRBV9
d_call: -
j_call: TRBJ2-3
cdr3_nt: TGTGCCAGCAGCGTAGCTCGGGCGGGGACAGATACGCAGTATTTT
cdr3_aa: CASSVARAGTDTQYF

clone_size: once
v_call: TRBV20-1
d_call: -
j_call: TRBJ1-1
cdr3_nt: TGCAGTCCCCCCGGCACTGAAGCTTTCTTT
cdr3_aa: CSPPGTEAFF

clone_size: few
v_call: TRBV5-6
d_call: TRBD1
j_call: TRBJ1-3
cdr3_nt: TGTGCCAGCAGCCTTTTGACAGGGCGAAACACCATATATTTT
cdr3_aa: CASSLLTGRNTIYF

clone_size: -
v_call: TRBV6-1
d_call: -
j_call: TRBJ1-1
cdr3_nt: TGTGCCAGCAGTGAGAGGATTCCTGAAGCTTTCTTT
cdr3_aa: CASSERIPEAFF

clone_size: -
v_call: TRBV30
d_call: TRBD2
j_call: TRBJ2-7
cdr3_nt: TGTGCCTGGAGTCCCCGAAGGGCGGGGGGCCGGGTCTACGAGCAGTACTTC
cdr3_aa: CAWSPRRAGGRVYEQYF

clone_size: once
v_call: TRBV11-1
d_call: -
j_call: TRBJ2-3
cdr3_nt: TGTGCCAGCAGCGAGGGGGAGGATACGCAGTATTTT
cdr3_aa: CASSEGEDTQYF

clone_size: -
v_call: TRBV27
d_call: -
j_call: TRBJ1-4
cdr3_nt: TGTGCCAGCAGTTTTCTGGGCGAAAAACTGTTTTTT
cdr3_aa: CASSFLGEKLFF

clone_size: -
v_call: TRBV4-2
d_call: TRBD1
j_call: TRBJ1-1
cdr3_nt: TGTGCCAGCAGCCAATGGGCAGGGGGAAACACTGAAGCTTTCTTT
cdr3_aa: CASSQWAGGNTEAFF

clone_size: once
v_call: TRBV10-2
d_call: TRBD1
j_call: TRBJ2-7
cdr3_nt: TGCGCCAGCATGCCAGGGGGCACATACGAGCAGTACTTC
cdr3_aa: CASMPGGTYEQYF

clone_size: -
v_call: TRBV29-1
d_call: TRBD1
j_call: TRBJ2-1
cdr3_nt: TGCAGCGTTGAACCCGGGACAGGGGCTTTTAATGAGCAGTTCTTC
cdr3_aa: CSVEPGTGAFNEQFF

clone_size: -
v_call: TRBV7-2
d_call: -
j_call: TRBJ2-1
cdr3_nt: TGTGCCAGCAGCCTCTGGGGGGGGCTGAGGTTCTTC
cdr3_aa: CASSLWGGLRFF

clone_size: -
v_call: TRBV19
d_call: TRBD1
j_call: TRBJ1-6
cdr3_nt: TGTGCCAGTAGTACCCCCGACAGGGGGTATAATTCACCCCTCCACTTT
cdr3_aa: CASSTPDRGYNSPLHF

clone_size: -
v_call: TRBV4-2
d_call: -
j_call: TRBJ1-1
cdr3_nt: TGTGCCAGCAGCCTTTCCAGGGGAGCTAACACTGAAGCTTTCTTT
cdr3_aa: CASSLSRGANTEAFF

clone_size: -
v_call: TRBV5-4
d_call: -
j_call: TRBJ1-6
cdr3_nt: TGTGCCAGCACCTCGGGAAGTTCCTATAATTCACCCCTCCACTTT
cdr3_aa: CASTSGSSYNSPLHF

clone_size: -
v_call: TRBV6-5
d_call: TRBD1
j_call: TRBJ2-3
cdr3_nt: TGTGCCGCCCGGGACAGGGGGTACACAGATACGCAGTATTTT
cdr3_aa: CAARDRGYTDTQYF

clone_size: -
v_call: TRBV4-1
d_call: TRBD2
j_call: TRBJ2-7
cdr3_nt: TGCGCCAGCAGCCAAGTTGCGGGGGGAAGCTACGAGCAGTACTTC
cdr3_aa: CASSQVAGGSYEQYF

clone_size: -
v_call: TRBV6-5
d_call: -
j_call: TRBJ1-1
cdr3_nt: TGTGCCAGCAGTTATCACACCAACACTGAAGCTTTCTTT
cdr3_aa: CASSYHTNTEAFF

clone_size: -
v_call: TRBV4-2
d_call: TRBD1
j_call: TRBJ1-4
cdr3_nt: TGTGCCAGCAGCCCGGGACAGGGAGGAGCAAAACTGTTTTTT
cdr3_aa: CASSPGQGGAKLFF

clone_size: -
v_call: TRBV7-2
d_call: -
j_call: TRBJ1-1
cdr3_nt: TGTGCCAGCAGCTTAGGCGGTATGAACACTGAAGCTTTCTTT
cdr3_aa: CASSLGGMNTEAFF

clone_size: -
v_call: TRBV14
d_call: -
j_call: TRBJ1-1
cdr3_nt: TGTGCCAGCAGCCAAGATCTTATGAACACTGAAGCTTTCTTT
cdr3_aa: CASSQDLMNTEAFF

clone_size: -
v_call: TRBV27
d_call: TRBD1
j_call: TRBJ1-1
cdr3_nt: TGTGCCAGCAGTTCCCGAACAGGGGGGGGAACTGAAGCTTTCTTT
cdr3_aa: CASSSRTGGGTEAFF

clone_size: once
v_call: TRBV24-1
d_call: TRBD1
j_call: TRBJ2-3
cdr3_nt: TGTGCCACCAGTGAATCGGACAGGGCTGGAGATACGCAGTATTTT
cdr3_aa: CATSESDRAGDTQYF

clone_size: once
v_call: TRBV7-6
d_call: -
j_call: TRBJ1-6
cdr3_nt: TGTGCCAGCAGCTTAACTTTGGCAGGGCCAACTTATAATTCACCCCTCCACTTT
cdr3_aa: CASSLTLAGPTYNSPLHF

clone_size: -
v_call: TRBV6-6
d_call: -
j_call: TRBJ1-1
cdr3_nt: TGTGCCAGCAGTTACAGAGAAGCTGAAGCTTTCTTT
cdr3_aa: CASSYREAEAFF

clone_size: -
v_call: TRBV6-2/TRBV6-3
d_call: -
j_call: TRBJ1-2
cdr3_nt: TGTGCCAGCAGTTATCCCGCGGGACGCTACTATGGCTACACCTTC
cdr3_aa: CASSYPAGRYYGYTF

clone_size: -
v_call: TRBV11-2
d_call: -
j_call: TRBJ1-3
cdr3_nt: TGTGCCAGCAGCTTAGTTCCAGATTCTGGAAACACCATATATTTT
cdr3_aa: CASSLVPDSGNTIYF

clone_size: -
v_call: TRBV2
d_call: -
j_call: TRBJ2-1
cdr3_nt: TGTGCCAGCAGTTTGGCAGGCAATGAGCAGTTCTTC
cdr3_aa: CASSLAGNEQFF

clone_size: -
v_call: TRBV28
d_call: -
j_call: TRBJ2-5
cdr3_nt: TGTGCCAGCAGTTTGTGGGGGCGCGAAGGCCAAGAGACCCAGTACTTC
cdr3_aa: CASSLWGREGQETQYF

clone_size: -
v_call: TRBV6-5
d_call: TRBD2
j_call: TRBJ2-1
cdr3_nt: TGTGCCAGCAGGAGCGGGGACCTTTACAATGAGCAGTTCTTC
cdr3_aa: CASRSGDLYNEQFF